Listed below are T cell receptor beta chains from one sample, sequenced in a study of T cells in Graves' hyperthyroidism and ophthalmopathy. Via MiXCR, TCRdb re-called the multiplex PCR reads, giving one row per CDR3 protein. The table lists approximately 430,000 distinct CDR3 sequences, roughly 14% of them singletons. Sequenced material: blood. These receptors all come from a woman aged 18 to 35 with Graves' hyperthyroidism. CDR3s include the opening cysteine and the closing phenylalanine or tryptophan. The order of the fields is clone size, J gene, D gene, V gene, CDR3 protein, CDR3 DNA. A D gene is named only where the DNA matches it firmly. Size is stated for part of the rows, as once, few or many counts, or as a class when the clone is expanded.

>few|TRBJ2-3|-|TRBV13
CASSPASFPTQYF
TGTGCCAGCAGCCCAGCCTCTTTTCCTACGCAGTATTTT
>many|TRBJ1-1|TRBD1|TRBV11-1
CASSPPGGFTEAFF
TGTGCCAGCAGCCCCCCAGGGGGCTTCACTGAAGCTTTCTTT
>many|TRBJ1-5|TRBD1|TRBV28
CASSAGTVSNQPQHF
TGTGCCAGCAGTGCCGGGACAGTTAGCAATCAGCCCCAGCATTTT
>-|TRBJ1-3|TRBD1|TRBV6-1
CASSRRQGFSGNTIYF
TGTGCCAGCAGTCGACGACAGGGTTTCTCTGGAAACACCATATATTTT
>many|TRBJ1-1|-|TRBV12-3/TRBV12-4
CASRKPGTASTEAFF
TGTGCCAGCAGGAAACCCGGGACCGCAAGCACTGAAGCTTTCTTT
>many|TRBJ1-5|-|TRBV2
CASGGTGAGNQPQHF
TGTGCCAGCGGGGGGACGGGCGCAGGTAATCAGCCCCAGCATTTT
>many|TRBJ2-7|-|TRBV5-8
CASSSYLTLDPSYEQYF
TGTGCCAGCAGCTCCTATCTTACACTGGACCCCTCCTACGAGCAGTACTTC
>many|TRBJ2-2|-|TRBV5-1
CASSLGGGELFF
TGCGCCAGCAGCTTGGGAGGCGGGGAGCTGTTTTTT
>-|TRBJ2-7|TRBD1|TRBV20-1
CSVAGAGGSYEQYF
TGCAGTGTAGCCGGGGCAGGGGGCTCCTACGAGCAGTACTTC
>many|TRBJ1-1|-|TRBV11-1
CASSFLPHRGTEAFF
TGTGCCAGCAGCTTTTTACCCCACAGAGGGACTGAAGCTTTCTTT
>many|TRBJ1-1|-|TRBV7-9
CASSLLVGTEAFF
TGTGCCAGCAGCTTATTAGTGGGTACTGAAGCTTTCTTT
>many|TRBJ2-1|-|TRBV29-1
CSVERDRWTSSSYNEQFF
TGCAGCGTTGAAAGGGACAGATGGACTAGCAGCTCCTACAATGAGCAGTTCTTC
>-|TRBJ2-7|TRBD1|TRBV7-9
CASSFRDSQFYEQYF
TGTGCCAGCAGCTTCCGGGACAGCCAATTCTACGAGCAGTACTTC
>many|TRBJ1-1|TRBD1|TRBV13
CASSFQGVTTEAFF
TGTGCCAGCAGCTTCCAGGGGGTGACCACTGAAGCTTTCTTT
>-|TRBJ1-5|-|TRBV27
CASSPLQGNRDQPQHF
TGTGCCAGCAGCCCCCTGCAGGGTAATAGGGATCAGCCCCAGCATTTT
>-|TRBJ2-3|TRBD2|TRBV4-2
CASSQVLAGGPTSRDTQYF
TGTGCCAGCAGCCAAGTACTAGCGGGAGGGCCCACCTCCAGAGATACGCAGTATTTT
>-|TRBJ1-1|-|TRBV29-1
CSVSGGVGGNTEAFF
TGCAGCGTTTCGGGAGGGGTAGGCGGGAACACTGAAGCTTTCTTT
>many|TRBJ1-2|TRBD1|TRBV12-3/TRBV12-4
CASSLGTANYGYTF
TGTGCCAGCAGTTTGGGGACAGCTAACTATGGCTACACCTTC
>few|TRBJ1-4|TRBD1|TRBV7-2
CASAGQPNEKLFF
TGTGCCAGTGCGGGACAGCCTAATGAAAAACTGTTTTTT
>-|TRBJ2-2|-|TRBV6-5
CASSYSVGLNGELFF
TGTGCCAGCAGTTACTCCGTGGGGCTTAACGGGGAGCTGTTTTTT
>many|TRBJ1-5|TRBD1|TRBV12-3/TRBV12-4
CASRATGVSNQPQHF
TGTGCCAGCAGGGCGACAGGGGTAAGCAATCAGCCCCAGCATTTT
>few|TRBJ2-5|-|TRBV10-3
CAISESPGGRETQYF
TGTGCCATCAGTGAGTCCCCCGGGGGTCGGGAGACCCAGTACTTC
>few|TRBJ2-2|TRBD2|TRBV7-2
CASSLSGSGVTGELFF
TGTGCCAGCAGCTTAAGCGGGAGTGGGGTCACCGGGGAGCTGTTTTTT
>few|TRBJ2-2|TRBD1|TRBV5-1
CASSSPAVGQGLFAGELFF
TGCGCCAGCAGCTCGCCTGCCGTGGGACAGGGACTCTTCGCCGGGGAGCTGTTTTTT
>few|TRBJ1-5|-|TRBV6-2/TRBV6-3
CASSYSWGKHSNQPQHF
TGTGCCAGCAGTTACAGTTGGGGAAAGCATAGCAATCAGCCCCAGCATTTT
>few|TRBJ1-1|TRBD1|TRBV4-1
CASSPIDRENTEAFF
TGCGCCAGCAGCCCGATTGACAGGGAGAACACTGAAGCTTTCTTT
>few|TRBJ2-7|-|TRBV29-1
CSVLWTEIYEQYF
TGCAGCGTTCTATGGACAGAGATCTACGAGCAGTACTTC
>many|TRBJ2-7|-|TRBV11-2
CASANSRAGWEQYF
TGTGCCAGCGCTAATAGCAGGGCCGGGTGGGAGCAGTACTTC
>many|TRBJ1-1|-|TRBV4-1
CASSQNGNTEAFF
TGCGCCAGCAGCCAAAACGGGAACACTGAAGCTTTCTTT
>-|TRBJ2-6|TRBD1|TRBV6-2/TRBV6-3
CASSTLTRGPGANVLTF
TGTGCCAGCAGTACCCTCACCAGGGGGCCTGGGGCCAACGTCCTGACTTTC
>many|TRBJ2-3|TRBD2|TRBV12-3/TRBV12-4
CASSRWGGNTDTQYF
TGTGCCAGCAGCCGGTGGGGGGGGAACACAGATACGCAGTATTTT
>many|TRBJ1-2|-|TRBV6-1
CASVRGGGYTF
TGTGCCAGCGTCAGGGGTGGTGGCTACACCTTC
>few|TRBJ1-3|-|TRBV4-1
CASSQVGQHGNTIYF
TGCGCCAGCAGCCAAGTTGGACAGCATGGAAACACCATATATTTT
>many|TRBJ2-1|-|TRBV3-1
CASSQGAEQFF
TGTGCCAGCAGCCAGGGGGCTGAGCAGTTCTTC
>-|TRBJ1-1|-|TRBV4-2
CASSQEVGMNTEAFF
TGTGCCAGCAGCCAAGAGGTGGGGATGAACACTGAAGCTTTCTTT